This T cell receptor beta chain appears in the sequencing data of a study of identical twins. This clonotype was seen many times. What it binds is unknown. The germline V and J ends were trimmed by 2 bases and 4 bases, with 16 bases remaining between them. Germline V gives CDR1 DFQATT, CDR2 SNEGSKA (reference sequence). This CDR3 contains 15 residues. TCRdb redid the calling of the 5' RACE reads with MiXCR, one entry per CDR3 protein. The top ten clones hold less than 0.35% of a sample with 1.5 million to 2 million distinct CDR3 sequences, more than 30% of them seen once. Study-wide results and caveats: In drawing conclusions, the study used cross-sectional statistical analysis and did not follow the same donors. With beta out-of-frame sequences, excess sharing by twins was weaker.

The sequenced sample was cord blood. The TCR sequence derives from a newborn girl in good health. The rearrangement joins TRBV20-1 to TRBJ2-3, with a weak D call TRBD2 (6 bases). CDR3 coding DNA: TGCAGTGCTAGACACACTAGCCGAGGAGCAGATACGCAGTATTTT. Residues: CSARHTSRGADTQYF.